The 2 T cell receptor beta chains below were found in one sample sequenced in a study of T cells in Graves' hyperthyroidism and ophthalmopathy. What was amplified from RNA transcripts were TCR beta CDR3 regions. First-round RT-PCR targeting the TCR CDR3 was performed with the HTBI primer set. One entry per CDR3 protein, called by TCRdb with MiXCR from the multiplex PCR reads. The sample consists of about 600,000 distinct CDR3 sequences, around 16% of them appearing once. Sequencing was done on a sample of blood. These receptors all come from a woman between 40 and 55 years old with Graves' ophthalmopathy.

This clonotype was seen ten or more times. The V gene is TRBV20-1, the J gene TRBJ1-1; TRBD1 is a possible D gene (5 bases). The length of the CDR3 is 14 residues. Germline-derived CDR1 and CDR2 are DFQATT and SNEGSKA (reference sequence). V was cut by 5 bases and J by 3 bases, with 16 bases left in between. In nucleotides, the CDR3 is TGCAGTGCTCCCCGCGGGGGTGCGTACACTGAAGCTTTCTTT. Its protein product is CSAPRGGAYTEAFF.

This clonotype was detected ten times or more. V and J are TRBV5-1 and TRBJ2-2; D gene uncertain. The CDR3 consists of 15 residues. Trimming stripped 0 bases from V and 0 bases from J, with 6 bases between. CDR1 is SGHRS, CDR2 YFSETQ, per germline. The CDR3 protein is CASSLGTPNTGELFF. The CDR3 nucleotides read TGCGCCAGCAGCTTGGGTACGCCGAACACCGGGGAGCTGTTTTTT. Full variable domain (outside the CDR3, taken from reference TRBV5-1 and TRBJ2-2): KAGVTQTPRYLIKTRGQQVTLSCSPISGHRSVSWYQQTPGQGLQFLFEYFSETQRNKGNFPGRFSGRQFSNSRSEMNVSTLELGDSALYLCASSLGTPNTGELFFGEGSRLTVL.